These T cell receptor beta chains were read from a single sample in a study of OX40 agonist ivuxolimab in advanced cancers. Clones were sequenced by immunoSEQ multiplex PCR, and TCRdb holds only the in-frame ones, with some missing. Seen here are almost 85,000 clones, approximately 95% observed once, and the top ten hold roughly 9.6%. Sample: CD4+ or CD8+ T cells sorted from blood, taken in a trial of the OX40 agonist ivuxolimab. These receptors all stem from an adult with an advanced solid tumor such as melanoma, head and neck, liver or kidney cancer. CDR3s include the opening cysteine and the closing phenylalanine or tryptophan. A D gene is named only where the DNA matches it firmly. The size of a clone is reported for some rows only, either as once, few or many, or as a class for expanded clones.

CDR3 protein,CDR3 DNA,V gene,J gene,clone size,D gene
CASSLVPGNYYGYTF,TGTGCCAGCAGCTTGGTGCCAGGAAATTACTATGGCTACACCTTC,TRBV5-8,TRBJ1-2,-,-
CASSPGTGIAYEQYF,TGTGCCAGCAGCCCCGGGACAGGGATTGCCTACGAGCAGTACTTC,TRBV6-5,TRBJ2-7,-,TRBD1
CASSLRGPAETQYF,TGTGCCAGCAGCTTGAGGGGGCCGGCGGAGACCCAGTACTTC,TRBV5-4,TRBJ2-5,-,TRBD1
CASSLVGAATEAFF,TGTGCCAGCAGCTTAGTGGGGGCGGCCACTGAAGCTTTCTTT,TRBV7-9,TRBJ1-1,few,-
CASSSYPLGQGTPEAFF,TGTGCCAGCAGCTCATACCCCCTTGGACAGGGGACCCCTGAAGCTTTCTTT,TRBV11-2,TRBJ1-1,-,TRBD1
CSAVGGRTYNEQFF,TGCAGCGCAGTGGGCGGGAGAACCTACAATGAGCAGTTCTTC,TRBV29-1,TRBJ2-1,-,TRBD2
CASSIGRGLDIQYF,TGTGCCAGTAGTATAGGCAGGGGGTTGGACATTCAGTACTTC,TRBV19,TRBJ2-4,-,TRBD1
CASSFRELGNTIYF,TGTGCCAGCAGCTTTAGGGAACTAGGAAACACCATATATTTT,TRBV5-6,TRBJ1-3,-,-
CASSPLTEAFF,TGTGCCAGCAGCCCCCTAACTGAAGCTTTCTTT,TRBV7-9,TRBJ1-1,-,-
CASSSGLFWEQYF,TGTGCCAGCAGCTCCGGACTGTTTTGGGAGCAGTACTTC,TRBV7-6,TRBJ2-7,-,-
CASSFGSLGELFF,TGTGCCAGCAGCTTTGGGTCACTCGGGGAGCTGTTTTTT,TRBV5-6,TRBJ2-2,-,-
CASSVFSRNYGYTF,TGTGCCAGCAGTGTATTTAGCCGTAACTATGGCTACACCTTC,TRBV2,TRBJ1-2,-,-
CASSLVGNYEQYF,TGTGCCAGCAGCTTAGTCGGCAACTACGAGCAGTACTTC,TRBV7-9,TRBJ2-7,-,-
CASSIRQRNTEAFF,TGTGCCAGTAGTATCAGACAGAGAAACACTGAAGCTTTCTTT,TRBV19,TRBJ1-1,few,-
CASTPAGLGNTIYF,TGTGCCAGCACCCCAGCAGGGCTAGGAAACACCATATATTTT,TRBV28,TRBJ1-3,-,-
CASSLAGRAKNEQFF,TGTGCCAGCAGCTTGGCCGGCAGGGCTAAGAATGAGCAGTTCTTC,TRBV5-6,TRBJ2-1,-,-
CASSSGHLANTGELFF,TGTGCCAGCAGCTCGGGACATTTGGCGAACACCGGGGAGCTGTTTTTT,TRBV7-3,TRBJ2-2,-,-
CASTATGTGVKETQYF,TGTGCCAGCACGGCCACCGGGACAGGGGTGAAAGAGACCCAGTACTTC,TRBV27,TRBJ2-5,-,TRBD1
CASSLGVVLGDTQYF,TGTGCCAGCAGCTTGGGCGTAGTGCTTGGAGATACGCAGTATTTT,TRBV7-2,TRBJ2-3,-,-
CAWSGSSNQPQHF,TGTGCCTGGAGTGGATCTAGCAATCAGCCCCAGCATTTT,TRBV30,TRBJ1-5,-,-
CASSALLSGSNEQFF,TGTGCCAGCAGCGCCCTCTTAAGCGGGAGCAATGAGCAGTTCTTC,TRBV7-8,TRBJ2-1,-,TRBD2
CASSLGRLNQPQHF,TGTGCCAGCAGCCTCGGACGTCTCAATCAGCCCCAGCATTTT,TRBV7-9,TRBJ1-5,-,-
CASSYSPDREGEAFF,TGTGCCAGCAGTTACTCCCCGGACAGGGAGGGTGAAGCTTTCTTT,TRBV6-5,TRBJ1-1,-,TRBD1
CASSPGASRTGPSGNTIYF,TGTGCCAGCAGCCCCGGAGCTTCTCGCACCGGCCCCTCTGGAAACACCATATATTTT,TRBV11-3,TRBJ1-3,-,-
CASSLAGGPIDTQYF,TGTGCCAGCAGCTTAGCGGGAGGGCCAATAGATACGCAGTATTTT,TRBV11-1,TRBJ2-3,-,TRBD2
CASSDPRGANEQFF,TGTGCCAGCAGCGACCCTCGGGGGGCCAATGAGCAGTTCTTC,TRBV9,TRBJ2-1,-,-
CASSYSGGDGNTQYF,TGTGCCAGCAGTTACTCGGGCGGAGACGGGAATACGCAGTATTTT,TRBV6-5,TRBJ2-3,-,-
CASSVGGSSYEQYF,TGTGCCAGCAGCGTAGGCGGCTCCTCCTACGAGCAGTACTTC,TRBV9,TRBJ2-7,-,-
CASSRGSTEAFF,TGTGCCAGCAGCCGGGGGTCCACTGAAGCTTTCTTT,TRBV7-9,TRBJ1-1,-,-
CASSPWGGSTEAFF,TGTGCCAGCAGTCCTTGGGGGGGGAGTACTGAAGCTTTCTTT,TRBV28,TRBJ1-1,-,-
CSGKDTVGGNTIYF,TGCAGCGGCAAGGACACGGTGGGGGGAAACACCATATATTTT,TRBV29-1,TRBJ1-3,-,-
CASRPRGGALDEQYF,TGTGCCAGTAGACCCCGGGGGGGGGCACTTGACGAGCAGTACTTC,TRBV19,TRBJ2-7,-,TRBD2
CASSHRIAQAAAYEQYF,TGTGCCAGCAGCCATAGAATAGCACAGGCTGCTGCCTACGAGCAGTACTTC,TRBV5-4,TRBJ2-7,-,-
CASSQVYERGPDEQYF,TGCGCCAGCAGCCAAGTCTACGAACGGGGTCCCGATGAGCAGTACTTC,TRBV4-3,TRBJ2-7,-,-
CASSLAGAGYGYTF,TGTGCCAGCAGCTTAGCCGGGGCGGGCTATGGCTACACCTTC,TRBV13,TRBJ1-2,-,-